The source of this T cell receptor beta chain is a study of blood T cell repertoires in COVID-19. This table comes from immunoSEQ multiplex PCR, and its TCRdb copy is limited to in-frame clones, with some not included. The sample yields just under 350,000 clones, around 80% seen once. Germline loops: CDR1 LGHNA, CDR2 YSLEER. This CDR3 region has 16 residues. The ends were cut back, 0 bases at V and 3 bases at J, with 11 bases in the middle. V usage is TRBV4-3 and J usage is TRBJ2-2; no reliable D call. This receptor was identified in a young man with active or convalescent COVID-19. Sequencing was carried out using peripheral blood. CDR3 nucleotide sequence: TGCGCCAGCAGCCAAGAAGCTTGGTCGGACACCGGGGAGCTGTTTTTT. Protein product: CASSQEAWSDTGELFF.